The rows below give T cell receptor beta chains drawn from one sample of a study of blood T cell repertoires in COVID-19. The repertoire was sequenced with immunoSEQ multiplex PCR; TCRdb's copy has only in-frame clones and lacks some. Of about 140,000 clones listed, around 88% are singletons. The sequenced sample was peripheral blood. The receptors here all came from a woman aged 60-70 years with acute or convalescent COVID-19. Both conserved end residues are part of each CDR3. Each record gives: D gene, V gene, clone size, J gene, CDR3 protein, CDR3 DNA. D genes are given only for firm matches. Where a row states a size, it is once, few, many or the class of an expanded clone; other rows omit it.

>-|TRBV7-2|-|TRBJ2-2
CASSSDRSRELFF
TGTGCCAGCAGCTCTGACAGAAGTAGGGAGCTGTTTTTT
>TRBD1|TRBV29-1|-|TRBJ1-2
CRFWRGTGSHPNYGYTF
TGCAGATTCTGGAGGGGGACAGGGTCCCATCCTAACTATGGCTACACCTTC
>TRBD2|TRBV11-2|-|TRBJ2-3
CASSPSLAGNTQYF
TGTGCCAGCAGCCCCTCGCTAGCGGGGAATACGCAGTATTTT
>-|TRBV28|-|TRBJ1-2
CASTPLLKGKFPNYGYTF
TGTGCCAGCACCCCTCTCTTAAAGGGGAAGTTTCCTAACTATGGCTACACCTTC
>-|TRBV7-2|many|TRBJ1-5
CASSQGVSDQPQHF
TGTGCCAGCAGCCAAGGGGTGTCGGATCAGCCCCAGCATTTT
>TRBD2|TRBV5-4|-|TRBJ2-1
CASSLVKLAGQNEQFF
TGTGCCAGCAGCTTGGTGAAACTAGCGGGGCAGAATGAGCAGTTCTTC
>TRBD1|TRBV30|-|TRBJ2-7
CAWDPGQGAAGHF
TGTGCCTGGGATCCGGGACAGGGGGCCGCTGGCCACTTC
>-|TRBV7-9|-|TRBJ2-2
CASSPARGAYTGELFF
TGTGCCAGCAGCCCAGCCCGGGGGGCGTACACCGGGGAGCTGTTTTTT
>TRBD1|TRBV5-1|-|TRBJ1-1
CASSEMQGALTEAFF
TGCGCCAGCAGCGAGATGCAGGGGGCTCTCACTGAAGCTTTCTTT
>TRBD1|TRBV27|-|TRBJ1-1
CASSLTGVGTEAFF
TGTGCCAGCAGTTTGACAGGGGTTGGCACTGAAGCTTTCTTT
>TRBD2|TRBV5-1|-|TRBJ2-1
CASSSQPSGTSYNEQFF
TGCGCCAGCAGCTCCCAACCTTCCGGGACTAGCTATAATGAGCAGTTCTTC
>TRBD2|TRBV9|-|TRBJ2-5
CASSVGGGGHQETQYF
TGTGCCAGCAGCGTAGGTGGCGGGGGGCACCAAGAGACCCAGTACTTC
>-|TRBV3-1/TRBV3-2|few|TRBJ1-2
CASSPRSRSGYTF
TGTGCCAGCAGCCCTAGGTCACGTAGTGGCTACACCTTC
>-|TRBV20-1|-|TRBJ2-1
CSASFRGAYNEQFF
TGCAGTGCTAGTTTTCGCGGAGCTTACAATGAGCAGTTCTTC
>TRBD2|TRBV18|-|TRBJ2-7
CASSPSGGAYEQYF
TGTGCCAGCTCACCTAGCGGGGGGGCTTACGAGCAGTACTTC
>TRBD1|TRBV10-3|-|TRBJ1-1
CAIRQGNTEAFF
TGTGCCATACGACAGGGGAACACTGAAGCTTTCTTT
>TRBD1|TRBV27|-|TRBJ1-6
CASSAPSGTGGRHNSPLHF
TGTGCCAGCAGTGCGCCATCCGGGACAGGGGGTCGCCATAATTCACCCCTCCACTTT